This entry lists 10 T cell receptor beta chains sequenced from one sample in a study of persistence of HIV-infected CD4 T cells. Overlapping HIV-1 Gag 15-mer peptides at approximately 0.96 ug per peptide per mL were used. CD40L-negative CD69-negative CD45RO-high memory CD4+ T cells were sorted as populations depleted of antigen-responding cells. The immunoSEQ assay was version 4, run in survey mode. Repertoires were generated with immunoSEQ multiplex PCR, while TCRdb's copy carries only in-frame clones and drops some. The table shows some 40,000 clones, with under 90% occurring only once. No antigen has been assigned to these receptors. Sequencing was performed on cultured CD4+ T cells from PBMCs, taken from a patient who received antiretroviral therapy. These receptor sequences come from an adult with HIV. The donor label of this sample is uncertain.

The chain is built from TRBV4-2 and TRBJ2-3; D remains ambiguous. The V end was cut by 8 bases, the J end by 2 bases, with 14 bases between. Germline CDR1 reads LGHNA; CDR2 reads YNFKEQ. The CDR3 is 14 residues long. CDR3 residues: CASRKGGDTDTQYF. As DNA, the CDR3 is TGTGCCAGCCGCAAGGGCGGAGACACAGATACGCAGTATTTT.

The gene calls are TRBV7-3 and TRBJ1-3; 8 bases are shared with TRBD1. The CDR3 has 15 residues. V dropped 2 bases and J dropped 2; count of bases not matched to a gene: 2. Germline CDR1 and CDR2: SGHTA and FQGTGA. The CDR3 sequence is CASSLGTGAGNTIYF. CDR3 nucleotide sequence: TGTGCCAGCAGCTTAGGGACAGGAGCTGGAAACACCATATATTTT.

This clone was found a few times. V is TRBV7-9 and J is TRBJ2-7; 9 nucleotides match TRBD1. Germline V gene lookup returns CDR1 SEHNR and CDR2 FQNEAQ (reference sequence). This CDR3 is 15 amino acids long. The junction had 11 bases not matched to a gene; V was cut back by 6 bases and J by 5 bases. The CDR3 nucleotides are TGTGCCAGCAGGCTTCGGAGTACAGGGGGCGACGAGCAGTACTTC. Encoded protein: CASRLRSTGGDEQYF.

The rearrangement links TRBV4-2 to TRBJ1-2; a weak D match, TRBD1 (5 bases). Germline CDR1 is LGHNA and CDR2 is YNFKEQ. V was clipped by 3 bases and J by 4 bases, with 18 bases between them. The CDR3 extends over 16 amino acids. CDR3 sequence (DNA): TGTGCCAGCAGCCAGGCTCAGGGTGATGGTGGCTATGGCTACACCTTC. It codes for CASSQAQGDGGYGYTF.

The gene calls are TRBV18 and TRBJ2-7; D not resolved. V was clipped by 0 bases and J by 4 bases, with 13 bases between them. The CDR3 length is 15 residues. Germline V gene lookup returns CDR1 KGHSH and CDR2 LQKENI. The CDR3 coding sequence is TGTGCCAGCTCACCACCCGGGCAGGCAAGGTACGAGCAGTACTTC. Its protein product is CASSPPGQARYEQYF.

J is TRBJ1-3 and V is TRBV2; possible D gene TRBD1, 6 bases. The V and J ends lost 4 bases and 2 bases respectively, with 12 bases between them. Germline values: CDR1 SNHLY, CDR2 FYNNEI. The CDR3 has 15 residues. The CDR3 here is CASSGGQFPGNTIYF. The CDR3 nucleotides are TGTGCCAGCAGTGGTGGACAGTTCCCTGGAAACACCATATATTTT.

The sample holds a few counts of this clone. In DNA, the CDR3 is TGCGCCAGCAGCGAGGTACCTGATCAGCCCCAGCATTTT. It is translated as CASSEVPDQPQHF. The genes are TRBV5-1 and TRBJ1-5; D is unresolved. This CDR3 comprises 13 residues. Trimming took 4 bases from V and 5 from J, leaving 10 bases between them. Looked up from germline, CDR1 is SGHRS and CDR2 is YFSETQ.

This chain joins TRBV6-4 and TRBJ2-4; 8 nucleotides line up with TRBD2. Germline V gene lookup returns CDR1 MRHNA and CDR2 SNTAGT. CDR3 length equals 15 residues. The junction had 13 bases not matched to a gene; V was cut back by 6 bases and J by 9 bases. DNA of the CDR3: TGTGCCAGCAGCCCTCGGCGGGGGGCTGGTGTCATTCAGTACTTC. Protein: CASSPRRGAGVIQYF.

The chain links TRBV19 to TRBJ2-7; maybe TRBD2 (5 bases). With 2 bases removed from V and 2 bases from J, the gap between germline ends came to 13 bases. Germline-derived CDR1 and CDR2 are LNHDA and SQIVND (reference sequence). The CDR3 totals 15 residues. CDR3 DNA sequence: TGTGCCAGTAGTATAATGCCAGCGGCTCCCTACGAGCAGTACTTC. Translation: CASSIMPAAPYEQYF.

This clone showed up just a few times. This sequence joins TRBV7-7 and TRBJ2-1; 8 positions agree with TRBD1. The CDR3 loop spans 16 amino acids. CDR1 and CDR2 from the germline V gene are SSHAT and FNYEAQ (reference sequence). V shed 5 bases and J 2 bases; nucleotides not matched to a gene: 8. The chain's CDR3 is CASSALGQGTYNEQFF. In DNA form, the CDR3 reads TGTGCCAGCAGCGCCCTCGGACAGGGAACCTACAATGAGCAGTTCTTC.